This passage covers 25 T cell receptor beta chains from one sample sequenced in a study of a mutant IDH1 vaccine in newly diagnosed glioma. For these TCRs, the target antigens are not known. Some clones are missing from TCRdb's copy, which holds only in-frame ones; the method was immunoSEQ multiplex PCR. This sample has about 48,000 clones; around 80% occur once, and the top ten carry roughly 6.2%. Noted time point: week 35, safety follow-up. All doses held 300 ug of mutant IDH1 20-mer peptide, with topical imiquimod. Source: PBMCs, taken from a glioma patient whose treatment included an IDH1 peptide vaccine. These receptors came from a man aged 40-50 years with glioma.

This clone came up once. V and J are TRBV6-1 and TRBJ1-6; 8 positions agree with TRBD1. CDR3 length equals 14 residues. Germline trimming cut 7 bases from V and 6 bases from J; bases unmatched to any gene: 5. Germline assignment: CDR1 MNHNS and CDR2 SASEGT. The CDR3 DNA sequence: TGTGCCAGCATCTTGGACAGGGTTAATTCACCCCTCCACTTT. It specifies CASILDRVNSPLHF.

V and J are TRBV10-3 and TRBJ2-5; 7 nucleotides match TRBD1. V gave up 4 bases and J gave up 0 bases; unmatched junction bases: 2. The CDR3 is 14 amino acids. Germline CDR1 and CDR2: ENHRY and SYGVKD. CDR3 coding DNA: TGTGCCATCAGTGGACAGGGACACCAAGAGACCCAGTACTTC. Amino acid sequence: CAISGQGHQETQYF.

This sequence joins TRBV6-4 and TRBJ1-5, with a weak D call TRBD1 (5 bases). This CDR3 has 13 amino acids. V lost 3 bases to trimming and J lost 4 bases, with 7 bases between them. Germline assignment: CDR1 MRHNA and CDR2 SNTAGT. CDR3 in DNA: TGTGCCAGCAGTGAACAGGTGAATCAGCCCCAGCATTTT. This sequence encodes CASSEQVNQPQHF.

The V gene is TRBV5-6, the J gene TRBJ2-3; the D gene is possibly TRBD1 (6 bases). CDR1 SGHDT and CDR2 YYEEEE come from the germline V gene. Trimming shortened V by 0 bases and J by 0 bases, and 11 bases separated the two germline ends. The CDR3 runs 16 residues. The CDR3 protein is CASSLEQGLSTDTQYF. CDR3 nucleotide sequence: TGTGCCAGCAGCTTGGAACAGGGTCTTAGCACAGATACGCAGTATTTT.

The gene calls are TRBV5-6 and TRBJ1-2; perhaps TRBD1 as D (6 bases). Trimming removed 3 bases at V and 4 bases at J, with 16 bases between. The CDR3 runs to 15 residues. CDR1 is SGHDT, CDR2 YYEEEE, per germline. This CDR3 reads CASSSRAKGGYGYTF. In DNA form, the CDR3 reads TGTGCCAGCAGCTCCCGGGCTAAGGGGGGCTATGGCTACACCTTC.

The chain links TRBV2 to TRBJ1-2; D gene unclear. Germline lookup yields CDR1 SNHLY and CDR2 FYNNEI. This CDR3 region has 16 residues. V gave up 6 bases and J gave up 6 bases, with 23 bases separating them. The CDR3 DNA reads TGTGCCAGCAGGACGGCACCCCCTTTGGGTCAAGATGGCTACACCTTC. It is translated as CASRTAPPLGQDGYTF.

V is TRBV19 and J is TRBJ2-5; weak D call: TRBD1 (5 bases). This CDR3 is built from 15 residues. The V end was cut by 1 base, the J end by 5 bases, with 14 bases between. Germline CDR1 is LNHDA and CDR2 is SQIVND (reference sequence). The CDR3 DNA is TGTGCCAGTAGTATAGGCCAGGGCGTGGCGGAGACCCAGTACTTC. It specifies CASSIGQGVAETQYF.

V and J are TRBV27 and TRBJ2-2, with D possibly TRBD2 on 6 matching bases. CDR3 length: 12 residues. The V end lost 6 bases, the J end lost 8 bases, and 10 bases lay between the germline ends. From germline, CDR1 is MNHEY and CDR2 SMNVEV (reference sequence). The CDR3 protein is CASRLRGGELFF. In nucleotides, the CDR3 is TGTGCCAGCAGGTTGCGGGGAGGGGAGCTGTTTTTT.

This chain connects TRBV9 to TRBJ2-7; no reliable D call. The ends were cut back, 2 bases at V and 5 bases at J, with 11 bases in the middle. The V gene's germline CDR1 is SGDLS and CDR2 YYNGEE. The CDR3 covers 13 residues. The CDR3 reads CASSVGLPNEQYF. The CDR3 DNA reads TGTGCCAGCAGCGTTGGCCTACCGAACGAGCAGTACTTC.

V and J are TRBV10-3 and TRBJ1-5; 7 bases match TRBD1. The CDR3 is 16 amino acids. Per the germline V gene, CDR1 is ENHRY and CDR2 is SYGVKD. J lost 5 bases, V lost 3 bases, and 10 bases had no gene match. Here the CDR3 DNA reads TGTGCCATCAGTGAAGGAGCAGGGACAGTGGATCAGCCCCAGCATTTT. Translated: CAISEGAGTVDQPQHF.

This clone was observed a few times. The chain combines TRBV4-1 with TRBJ1-4, with D possibly TRBD1 on 6 matching bases. Looked up from germline, CDR1 is MGHRA and CDR2 is YSYEKL. This CDR3 region has 14 residues. Trimming left V 4 bases short and J 0 bases short, with 6 bases between. The CDR3 loop is CASSRTATNEKLFF. The CDR3 DNA follows: TGCGCCAGCAGCCGGACAGCAACTAATGAAAAACTGTTTTTT.

This clone was seen a single time. V is TRBV5-1 and J is TRBJ2-7; a possible D gene is TRBD1 (7 bases). Germline CDR1 reads SGHRS; CDR2 reads YFSETQ. This CDR3 is built from 15 residues. The V end lost 4 bases, the J end lost 3 bases, and 17 bases lay between the germline ends. Written as DNA, the CDR3 is TGCGCCAGCAGCCTGGGGGGTCAGGGGGGCTACGAGCAGTACTTC. Protein sequence: CASSLGGQGGYEQYF.

The J gene is TRBJ1-5, the V gene TRBV6-5, with D tentatively TRBD1 (6 bases). The CDR3 contains 14 residues. Germline V lookup: CDR1 MNHEY, CDR2 SVGAGI. V was pared by 6 bases and J by 3 bases, with 12 bases between. CDR3 amino acids: CASSIGQFNQPQHF. The CDR3 nucleotides read TGTGCCAGCAGCATAGGACAGTTCAATCAGCCCCAGCATTTT.

The chain is built from TRBV2 and TRBJ1-1, with a weak D call TRBD1 (5 bases). There are 13 residues in the CDR3. The germline V gene encodes CDR1 SNHLY and CDR2 FYNNEI. The V end was cut by 0 bases, the J end by 11 bases, with 13 bases between. The chain's CDR3 is CASSEAVRVGAFF. CDR3 coding DNA: TGTGCCAGCAGTGAAGCCGTCAGGGTTGGGGCTTTCTTT.

The V and J genes are TRBV2 and TRBJ2-6; 7 bases agree with TRBD1. This CDR3 spans 16 amino acids. Germline V gene data show CDR1 as SNHLY and CDR2 as FYNNEI. V shed 6 bases, J shed 1 base, and the junction held 6 bases outside the gene matches. The CDR3 is CASRPIRGSGANVLTF. The CDR3 coding sequence is TGTGCCAGCAGACCAATCAGGGGGTCTGGGGCCAACGTCCTGACTTTC.

This clone was recorded many times. The chain carries TRBV19 and TRBJ1-5, with unresolved D. Germline-derived CDR1 and CDR2 are LNHDA and SQIVND (reference sequence). V gave up 5 bases and J gave up 6 bases, with 8 bases separating them. This CDR3 comprises 12 residues. CDR3 region: CASSPYLQPQHF. The CDR3 DNA reads as TGTGCCAGTAGTCCCTATCTTCAGCCCCAGCATTTT.

The V call is TRBV6-4, the J call TRBJ2-1, with 13 bases identical to TRBD2. The CDR3 has 15 residues. V lost 6 bases to trimming and J lost 8 bases; unmatched junction nucleotides: 7. Germline CDR1 reads MRHNA; CDR2 reads SNTAGT. This CDR3 is CASSETSGGADEQFF. For the CDR3, the DNA is TGTGCCAGCAGCGAAACTAGCGGGGGGGCGGATGAGCAGTTCTTC.

This chain joins TRBV7-9 and TRBJ1-2; D not resolved. Germline values: CDR1 SEHNR, CDR2 FQNEAQ (reference sequence). V was trimmed by 4 bases and J by 4 bases, leaving 13 bases between them. This CDR3 contains 14 residues. The CDR3 DNA reads TGTGCCAGCAGCTCCCAGACAAAGATCTATGGCTACACCTTC. Translation gives CASSSQTKIYGYTF.

Concerning this clone itself: An end of the junction differs from the germline gene, which may be a read error. The CDR3 DNA is TGCGCCAACAGCTTGTCGATGGATACGCAGTATTTT. This translates into CANSLSMDTQYF. The genes are TRBV5-1 and TRBJ2-3; D unclear. Germline loops: CDR1 SGHRS, CDR2 YFSETQ. This CDR3 comprises 12 residues.

This chain joins TRBV6-5 and TRBJ1-2; D might be TRBD1 (6 bases). The germline CDR1 and CDR2 sequences are MNHEY and SVGAGI. Trimming left V 6 bases short and J 4 bases short, with 18 bases between. CDR3 length: 15 amino acids. The CDR3 DNA reads TGTGCCAGCAGAAGTACAGGGTCGGTTATCTATGGCTACACCTTC. Translation: CASRSTGSVIYGYTF.

The chain recombines TRBV15 with TRBJ2-7, with 11 bases lining up with TRBD2. Germline-derived CDR1 and CDR2 are LNHNV and YYDKDF (reference sequence). V was clipped by 0 bases and J by 6 bases; unmatched bases: 7. This CDR3 is 16 amino acids long. CDR3 coding DNA: TGTGCCACCAGCAGAGATTCTAGCGGGGGGTACGGCGAGCAGTACTTC. Translated, it gives CATSRDSSGGYGEQYF.

This clone was observed at least ten times. The chain recombines TRBV6-1 with TRBJ1-6; D perhaps matches TRBD1 (6 bases). This CDR3 is 16 amino acids long. V gave up 3 bases and J gave up 6 bases, with 15 bases separating them. The germline V gene encodes CDR1 MNHNS and CDR2 SASEGT. The CDR3 sequence is CASSELGGRGNSPLHF. DNA for the CDR3: TGTGCCAGCAGTGAGCTGGGGGGCCGGGGTAATTCACCCCTCCACTTT.

The rearrangement links TRBV9 to TRBJ1-6; D not resolved. The V end lost 0 bases, the J end lost 0 bases, and 10 bases lay between the germline ends. Per germline, CDR1 SGDLS and CDR2 YYNGEE. The CDR3 length is 17 residues. The CDR3 nucleotides read TGTGCCAGCAGCGTAGCTCAGGCTAGCTCCTATAATTCACCCCTCCACTTT. Its protein is CASSVAQASSYNSPLHF.

This clone occurred once. This rearrangement joins TRBV18 to TRBJ1-5; 7 positions match TRBD1. CDR1 KGHSH and CDR2 LQKENI come from the germline V gene. The CDR3 extends over 16 amino acids. With V trimmed by 5 bases and J by 0 bases, 7 bases remained unmatched. The CDR3 DNA reads TGTGCCAGCTCAGGTACCAGGGGGAATAGCAATCAGCCCCAGCATTTT. Amino acid sequence: CASSGTRGNSNQPQHF.

V is TRBV6-5 and J is TRBJ1-1; no clear D gene. V was cut by 11 bases and J by 8 bases, with 15 bases left in between. The CDR3 has 11 amino acids. The germline CDR1 and CDR2 sequences are MNHEY and SVGAGI. The CDR3 spells CAAINLVEAFF. The CDR3 DNA reads as TGTGCCGCGATAAACTTAGTCGAAGCTTTCTTT.